This T cell receptor beta chain was obtained from a study of shared clonotypes between healthy human individuals (dated by TCRdb to between 2020 and 2021). Notes on the research overall: The cohort included a few men and a couple of women between 18 and 49 years of age. For each donor, CD4 naive and CD4 memory were each run on three plates, CD8 naive on two plates, and CD8 memory on one plate. To estimate repertoire size and how much clonotype sharing occurs between individuals, the study deeply sequenced the blood TCR repertoires of five or six healthy adults. To increase sequencing depth and limit assay-specific biases, different laboratories used diverse techniques to prepare libraries and sequence TCR repertoires. Per donor, leukapheresis produced somewhere between about 0.9 and 10 billion PBMCs.

Using the deep immunoSEQ assay, TCR CDR3 regions were amplified from genomic DNA by multiplex PCR. Extracted genomic DNA from each cell subset was spread evenly across all wells of several immunoSEQ 96-well plates, with each plate serving as a replicate. Each replicate PCR for sorted subsets received about 180 ng genomic DNA, equal to tens of thousands of T cell genomes. Purified libraries were quantified with a Qubit 3.0 fluorometer, sized on a Bioanalyzer 2100, and re-quantified with the KAPA Library Quantification kit. Each immunoSEQ 96-well plate was sequenced on its own single-read 150-cycle Illumina NextSeq 550 flow cell. The study's processing was this. Because the immunoSEQ output included only junctional sequences and no quality scores, the filtering could not be the same as the filtering used for full-length reads. To assign V/J genes and CDR3, sequences were annotated using PyIR, a Python wrapper for IgBLAST v1.9, with IMGT germline references. Reads with weak V/J assignments (E-value above 1e-6), missing CDR3, stop codons, out-of-frame junctions, or ambiguous translated residues were removed. V3J clonotypes were defined as sequences sharing the same inferred V gene, J gene, and CDR3 amino acid sequence. The percentage overlap between two repertoires was calculated by dividing the number of shared unique clonotypes by the size of the smaller repertoire. RTK rarefaction, the Chao1 estimator, and Recon v2.1 estimates of unobserved clonotypes were used to assess repertoire richness. Generation probabilities for all TCRbeta clonotypes obtained by the gDNA method from a handful of donors were computed using OLGA. The table comes from immuneACCESS by way of TCRdb, which keeps in-frame sequences with V and J called. Part of the clones is missing from these tables; in studies checked, under half for an unresolved V gene and the rest for unknown reasons. V and J calls and clone size come straight from that table; D and trimming were deduced from the DNA. The table for this sample lists about 1.5 million clones; 95% to 99% of them were counted only once. Of the sample, roughly 0.4% falls within the top ten clones.

The germline V gene sets CDR1 to SNHLY and CDR2 to FYNNEI. From cysteine to phenylalanine, the CDR3 is 17 amino acids long. This entry keeps only the CDR3 DNA: 51 bases, framed from base 1. V loses 2 bases, J loses 0 bases, and the germline ends lie 13 bases apart. The donors were healthy, HIV-negative adults who had no recently reported acute infections or vaccinations. Every donor was a Caucasian adult living in Nashville, Tennessee, USA. Magnetic negative selection was used to enrich CD4+ T cells, after which naive cells were positively selected on CD45RA and the negative fraction became the memory subset. After blood collection by leukapheresis, PBMCs were isolated using Ficoll-Histopaque density gradient centrifugation and then cryopreserved in the vapor phase of liquid nitrogen. Purity and quantity of every magnetically sorted T cell population were checked by analytical flow cytometry. Genomic DNA was isolated from every sorted fraction and measured by UV absorbance on a Nanodrop 2000c.

Concerning this clone itself: No cognate antigen has been identified for it. No qualities accompany the bases; no much larger clone lies one base away.

Beyond this particular receptor, the publication reports: Clonotypes shared by all four sorted-subset donors showed higher generation probabilities than non-shared clonotypes. Larger estimated clonotype richness was generally found for naive subsets than for memory subsets. Because the study included only a small number of donors, the genetic and exposure-history diversity represented was limited. Sampling was restricted to blood, and TCR repertoires in tissue are likely to differ from TCR repertoires in blood. Based on pairwise subsampling, the degree of clonotype sharing among donors was expected to be affected by sequencing depth. Even with the large sequencing depth, rarefaction of the sorted-subset datasets indicated that sequencing was incomplete. Across a few donors, approximately 4.9% of naive CD4, more than 3% of naive CD8, under 2.5% of memory CD4, and approximately 0.42% of memory CD8 clonotypes were shared.

The V and J genes are TRBV2 and TRBJ1-4; TRBD1 is possibly the D segment (6 matching bases). This TCR derives from a man aged 30-40 years in good health. Specimen: naive CD4+ T cells sorted from blood. The cell subset or site label corresponds to: CD45RA+ positively selected. The DNA reads TGTGCCAGCAGTGAATTTGGGACATCTGCAACTAATGAAAAACTGTTTTTT. This sequence encodes CASSEFGTSATNEKLFF.